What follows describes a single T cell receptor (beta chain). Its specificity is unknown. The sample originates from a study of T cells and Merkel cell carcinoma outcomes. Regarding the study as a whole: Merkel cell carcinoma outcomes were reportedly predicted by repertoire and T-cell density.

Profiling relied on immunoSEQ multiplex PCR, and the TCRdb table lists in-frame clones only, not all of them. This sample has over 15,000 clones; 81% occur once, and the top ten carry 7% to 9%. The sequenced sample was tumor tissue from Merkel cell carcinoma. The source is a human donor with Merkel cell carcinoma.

For the CDR3, the DNA is TGTGCCACCACTCCTCAACTTAGGACAGCCATGAACACTGAAGCTTTCTTT. As protein: CATTPQLRTAMNTEAFF. The chain recombines TRBV2 with TRBJ1-1, with D tentatively TRBD1 (6 bases). The germline V gene encodes CDR1 SNHLY and CDR2 FYNNEI. The CDR3 runs 17 residues. Trimming stripped 10 bases from V and 0 bases from J, with 24 bases between.